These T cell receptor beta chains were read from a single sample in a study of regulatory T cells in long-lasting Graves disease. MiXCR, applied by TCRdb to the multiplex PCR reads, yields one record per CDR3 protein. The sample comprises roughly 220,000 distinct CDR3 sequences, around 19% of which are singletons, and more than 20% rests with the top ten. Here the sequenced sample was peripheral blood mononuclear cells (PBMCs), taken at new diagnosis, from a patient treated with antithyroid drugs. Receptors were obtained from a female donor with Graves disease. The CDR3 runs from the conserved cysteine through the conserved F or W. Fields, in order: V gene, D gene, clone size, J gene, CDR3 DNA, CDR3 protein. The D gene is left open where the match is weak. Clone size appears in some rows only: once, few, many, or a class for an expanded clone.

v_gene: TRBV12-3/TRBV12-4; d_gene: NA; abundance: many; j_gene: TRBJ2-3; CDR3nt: TGTGCCAGCAGCAAACAGGGTACAAGCACAGATACGCAGTATTTT; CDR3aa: CASSKQGTSTDTQYF
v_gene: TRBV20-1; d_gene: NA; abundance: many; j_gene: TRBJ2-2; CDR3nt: TGCAGTGCCCCCAGGGGCACGCCGAACACCGGGGAGCTGTTTTTT; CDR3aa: CSAPRGTPNTGELFF
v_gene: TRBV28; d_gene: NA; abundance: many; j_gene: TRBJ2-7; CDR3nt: TGTGCCAGCAGCCTGCCGGGCTCCTACGAGCAGTACTTC; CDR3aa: CASSLPGSYEQYF
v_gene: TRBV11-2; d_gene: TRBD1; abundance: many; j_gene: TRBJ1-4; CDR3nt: TGTGCCAGCAGCCAGACAGGGGGAACCGAAAAACTGTTTTTT; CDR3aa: CASSQTGGTEKLFF
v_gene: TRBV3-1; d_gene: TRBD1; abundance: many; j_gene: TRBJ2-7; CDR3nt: TGTGCCAGCAGCCCCCGGGACAGGGGAAGCGCAGACGAGCAGTACTTC; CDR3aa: CASSPRDRGSADEQYF
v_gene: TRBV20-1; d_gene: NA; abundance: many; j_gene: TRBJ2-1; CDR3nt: TGCAGTGCCCGTCAGGGACAAGCGGGCAATGAGCAGTTCTTC; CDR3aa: CSARQGQAGNEQFF
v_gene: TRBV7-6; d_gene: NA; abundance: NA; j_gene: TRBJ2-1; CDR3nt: TGTGCCAGCAGCTTGGGTCTGAGGGAGAGTTTGTTCTTC; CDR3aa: CASSLGLRESLFF
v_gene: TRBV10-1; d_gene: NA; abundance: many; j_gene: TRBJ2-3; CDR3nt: TGCGCCAGCTCGGTTTCCGTCGCAGATACGCAGTATTTT; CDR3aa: CASSVSVADTQYF
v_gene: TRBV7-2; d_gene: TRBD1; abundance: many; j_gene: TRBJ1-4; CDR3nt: TGTGCCGGCAGCTTGCCCGGGACAGGGTCTGAAAAACTGTTTTTT; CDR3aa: CAGSLPGTGSEKLFF
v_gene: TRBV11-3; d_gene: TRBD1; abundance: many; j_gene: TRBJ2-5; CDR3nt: TGTGCCAGCAGCATACAGGGGGCGCCGGAGACCCAGTACTTC; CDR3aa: CASSIQGAPETQYF
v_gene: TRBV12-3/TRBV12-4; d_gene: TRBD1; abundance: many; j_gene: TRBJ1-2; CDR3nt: TGTGCCAGCAGTAAAGGACAGGGACACTATGGCTACACCTTC; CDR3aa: CASSKGQGHYGYTF
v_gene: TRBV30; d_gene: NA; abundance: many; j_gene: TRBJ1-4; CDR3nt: TGTGCCTGGAACGGTGAAAAACTGTTTTTT; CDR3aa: CAWNGEKLFF
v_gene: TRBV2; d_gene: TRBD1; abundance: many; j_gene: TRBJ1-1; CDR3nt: TGTGCCAGCAGCAGACAGGGGGCGGGAAACACTGAAGCTTTCTTT; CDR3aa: CASSRQGAGNTEAFF
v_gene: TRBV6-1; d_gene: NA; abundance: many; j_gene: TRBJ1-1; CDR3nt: TGTGCCAGCACCGAGGGGGTGACGAACACTGAAGCTTTCTTT; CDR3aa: CASTEGVTNTEAFF
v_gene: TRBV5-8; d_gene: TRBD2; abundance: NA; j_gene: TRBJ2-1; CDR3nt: TGTGCCAGCAGCTTCGGGGGGAATCAGCAGTTCTTC; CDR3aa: CASSFGGNQQFF
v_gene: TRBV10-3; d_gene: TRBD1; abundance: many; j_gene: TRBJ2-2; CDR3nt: TGTGCCATCAGTGAGTTTGTGACAGGGGGCACCGGGGAGCTGTTTTTT; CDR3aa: CAISEFVTGGTGELFF
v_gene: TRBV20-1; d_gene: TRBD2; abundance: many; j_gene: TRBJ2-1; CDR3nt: TGCAGTGCTAGAGTGGGACTAGCGGGAATCAATGAGCAGTTCTTC; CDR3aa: CSARVGLAGINEQFF
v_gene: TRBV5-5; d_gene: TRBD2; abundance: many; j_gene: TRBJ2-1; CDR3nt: TGTGCCAGCAGCTTGCCTAGCGGGAGGATCAATGAGCAGTTCTTC; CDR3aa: CASSLPSGRINEQFF
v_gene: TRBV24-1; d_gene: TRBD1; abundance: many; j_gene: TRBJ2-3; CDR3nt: TGTGCCACCAGTGATCTCGGGACAGGGGGAGATACGCAGTATTTT; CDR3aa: CATSDLGTGGDTQYF
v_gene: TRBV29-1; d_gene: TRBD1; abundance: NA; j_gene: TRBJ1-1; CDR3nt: TGCAGCGTTGAACTGGCTCGAGGGGGCTCGTTCATGAACACTGAAGCTTTCTTT; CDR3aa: CSVELARGGSFMNTEAFF
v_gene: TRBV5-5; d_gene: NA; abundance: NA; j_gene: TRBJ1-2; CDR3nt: TGTGCCAGCAGCCTGATACTAGCTGGTGGCTACACCTTC; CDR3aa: CASSLILAGGYTF
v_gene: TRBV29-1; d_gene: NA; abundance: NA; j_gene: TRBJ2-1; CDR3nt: TGCAGCGCTTTAAGGGGCCGGGACAATGAGCAGTTCTTC; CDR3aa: CSALRGRDNEQFF
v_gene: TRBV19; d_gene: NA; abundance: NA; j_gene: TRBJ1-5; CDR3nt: TGTGCCAGTACCTCGACCGATCAGCCCCAGCATTTT; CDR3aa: CASTSTDQPQHF
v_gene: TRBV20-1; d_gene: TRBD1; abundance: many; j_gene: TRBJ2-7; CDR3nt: TGCAGTGCTAGCCGGGACAGGTTAAGTTACGAGCAGTACTTC; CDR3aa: CSASRDRLSYEQYF
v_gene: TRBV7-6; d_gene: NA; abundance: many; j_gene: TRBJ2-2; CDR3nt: TGTGCCAGCAGCGTAGGTGGGAGACGTACCGGGGAGCTGTTTTTT; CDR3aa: CASSVGGRRTGELFF
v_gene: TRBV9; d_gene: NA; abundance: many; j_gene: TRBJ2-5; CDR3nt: TGTGCCAGCAGCGTAGATGTGGAGCGAGAGACCCAGTACTTC; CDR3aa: CASSVDVERETQYF